This T cell receptor beta chain was documented in a study of T cells in Graves' hyperthyroidism and ophthalmopathy. Turning to the study itself: The blood sample was taken at first diagnosis, before treatment began.

The V and J ends lost 8 bases and 6 bases respectively, with 16 bases between them. The germline CDR1 and CDR2 sequences are MNHEY and SVGEGT. The CDR3 contains 14 residues. The CDR3 regions of TCR beta were amplified from RNA transcripts. HTBI primers were the set used in a first-round RT-PCR of the TCR CDR3. TCRdb used MiXCR to reprocess the multiplex PCR reads, holding one entry per CDR3 protein. The sample yields a few hundred thousand distinct CDR3 sequences, around 13% seen once. This clonotype was seen at least ten times. The sequenced sample consisted of blood. This TCR was sampled from a woman aged 18-29 years with Graves' hyperthyroidism. The chain is built from TRBV6-2 or TRBV6-3 and TRBJ2-2, with D perhaps matching TRBD2 (6 bases). CDR3 in amino acids: CASGDSPSAGELFF. Written as DNA, the CDR3 is TGTGCCAGCGGGGACTCACCATCAGCCGGGGAGCTGTTTTTT.